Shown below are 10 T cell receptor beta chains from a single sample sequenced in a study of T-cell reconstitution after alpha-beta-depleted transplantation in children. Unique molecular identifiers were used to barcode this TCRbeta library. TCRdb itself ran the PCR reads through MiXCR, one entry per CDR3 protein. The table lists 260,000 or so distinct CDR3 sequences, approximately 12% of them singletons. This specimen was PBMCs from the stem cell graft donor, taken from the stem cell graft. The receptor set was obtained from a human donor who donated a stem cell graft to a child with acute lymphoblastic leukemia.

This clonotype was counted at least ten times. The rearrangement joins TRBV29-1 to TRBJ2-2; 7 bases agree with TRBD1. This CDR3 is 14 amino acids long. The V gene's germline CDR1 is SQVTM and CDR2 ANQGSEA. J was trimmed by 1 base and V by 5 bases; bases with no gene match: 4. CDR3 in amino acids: CSVTGARNTGELFF. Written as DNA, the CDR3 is TGCAGCGTTACAGGGGCACGGAACACCGGGGAGCTGTTTTTT.

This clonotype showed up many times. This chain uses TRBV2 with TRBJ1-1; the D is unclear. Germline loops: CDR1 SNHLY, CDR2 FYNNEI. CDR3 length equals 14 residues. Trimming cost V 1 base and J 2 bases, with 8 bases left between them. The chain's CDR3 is CASSEVASNTEAFF. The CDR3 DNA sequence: TGTGCCAGCAGTGAAGTTGCCAGTAACACTGAAGCTTTCTTT.

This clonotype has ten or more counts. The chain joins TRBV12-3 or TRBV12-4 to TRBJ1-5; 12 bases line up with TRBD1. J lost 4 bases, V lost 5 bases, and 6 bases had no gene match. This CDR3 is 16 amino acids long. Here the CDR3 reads CASSRGDRGHNQPQHF. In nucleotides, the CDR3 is TGTGCCAGCAGTCGAGGGGACAGGGGGCATAATCAGCCCCAGCATTTT.

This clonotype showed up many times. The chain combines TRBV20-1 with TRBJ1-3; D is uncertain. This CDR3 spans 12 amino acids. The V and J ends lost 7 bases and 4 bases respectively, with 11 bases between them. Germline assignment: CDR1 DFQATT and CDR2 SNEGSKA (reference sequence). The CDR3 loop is CSVHAQGNTIYF. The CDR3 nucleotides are TGCAGTGTCCATGCCCAGGGAAACACCATATATTTT.

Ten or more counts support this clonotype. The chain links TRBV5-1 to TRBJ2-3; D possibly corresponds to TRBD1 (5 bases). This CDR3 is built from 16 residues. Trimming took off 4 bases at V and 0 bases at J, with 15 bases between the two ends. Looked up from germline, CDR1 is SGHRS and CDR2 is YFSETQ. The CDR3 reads CASSHPSQASTDTQYF. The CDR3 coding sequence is TGCGCCAGCAGCCACCCTTCACAGGCTAGCACAGATACGCAGTATTTT.

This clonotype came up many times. The CDR3, as DNA: TGCGCCAGCAGCTTCGAAGATACGCAGTATTTT. Its protein is CASSFEDTQYF. The rearrangement joins TRBV5-1 to TRBJ2-3; no definite D call. CDR1 is SGHRS and CDR2 is YFSETQ in the germline V gene. Trimming took off 2 bases at V and 5 bases at J, with 3 bases between the two ends. This CDR3 has 11 amino acids.

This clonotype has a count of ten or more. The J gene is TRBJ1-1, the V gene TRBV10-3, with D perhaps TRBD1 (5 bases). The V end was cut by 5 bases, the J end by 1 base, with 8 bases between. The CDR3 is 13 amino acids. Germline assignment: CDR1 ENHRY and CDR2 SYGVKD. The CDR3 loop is CAISSTANTEAFF. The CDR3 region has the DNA TGTGCCATCAGTTCGACAGCGAACACTGAAGCTTTCTTT.

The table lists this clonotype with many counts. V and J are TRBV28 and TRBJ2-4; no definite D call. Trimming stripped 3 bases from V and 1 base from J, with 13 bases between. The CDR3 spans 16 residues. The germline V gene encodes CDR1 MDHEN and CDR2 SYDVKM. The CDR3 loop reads CASSFIRSPAKNIQYF. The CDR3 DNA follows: TGTGCCAGCAGTTTTATCCGATCCCCTGCCAAAAACATTCAGTACTTC.

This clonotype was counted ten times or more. Written as DNA, the CDR3 is TGTGCCAGCAGTGAAGGGGGCCAGCCCCAGCATTTT. Translated, it gives CASSEGGQPQHF. The rearrangement joins TRBV2 to TRBJ1-5, with D possibly being TRBD1 (5 bases). The germline V and J ends were trimmed by 1 base and 7 bases, with 5 bases remaining between them. The CDR3 spans 12 residues. Germline V gene lookup returns CDR1 SNHLY and CDR2 FYNNEI.

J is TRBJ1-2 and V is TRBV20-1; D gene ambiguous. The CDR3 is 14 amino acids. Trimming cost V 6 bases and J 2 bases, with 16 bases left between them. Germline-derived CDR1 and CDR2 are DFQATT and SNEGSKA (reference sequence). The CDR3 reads CSALSKAGNYGYTF. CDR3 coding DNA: TGCAGTGCCCTATCAAAAGCGGGGAACTATGGCTACACCTTC.